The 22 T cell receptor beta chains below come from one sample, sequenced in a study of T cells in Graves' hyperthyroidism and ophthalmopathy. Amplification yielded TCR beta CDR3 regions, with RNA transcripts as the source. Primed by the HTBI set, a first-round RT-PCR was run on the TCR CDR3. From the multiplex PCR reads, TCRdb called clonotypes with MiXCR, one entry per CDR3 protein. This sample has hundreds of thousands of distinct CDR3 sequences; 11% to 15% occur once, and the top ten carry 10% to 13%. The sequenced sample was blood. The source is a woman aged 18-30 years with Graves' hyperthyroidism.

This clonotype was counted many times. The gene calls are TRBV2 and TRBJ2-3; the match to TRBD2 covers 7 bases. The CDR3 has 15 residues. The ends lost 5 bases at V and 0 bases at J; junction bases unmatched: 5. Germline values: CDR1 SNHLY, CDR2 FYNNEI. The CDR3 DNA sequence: TGTGCCAGCAGTTGGGGTAGCGGGAGCACAGATACGCAGTATTTT. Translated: CASSWGSGSTDTQYF.

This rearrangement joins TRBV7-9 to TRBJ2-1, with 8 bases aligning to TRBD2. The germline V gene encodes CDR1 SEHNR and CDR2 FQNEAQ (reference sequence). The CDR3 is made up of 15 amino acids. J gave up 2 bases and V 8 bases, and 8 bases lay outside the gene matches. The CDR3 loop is CASPPLAGPYNEQFF. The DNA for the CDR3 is TGTGCCAGCCCACCTTTAGCGGGACCCTACAATGAGCAGTTCTTC.

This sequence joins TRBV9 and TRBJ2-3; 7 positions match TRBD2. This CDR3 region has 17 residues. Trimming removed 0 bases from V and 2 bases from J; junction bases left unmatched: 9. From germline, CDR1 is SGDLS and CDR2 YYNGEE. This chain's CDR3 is CASSVAPGLLDTDTQYF. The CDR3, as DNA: TGTGCCAGCAGCGTAGCCCCGGGACTACTTGACACAGATACGCAGTATTTT.

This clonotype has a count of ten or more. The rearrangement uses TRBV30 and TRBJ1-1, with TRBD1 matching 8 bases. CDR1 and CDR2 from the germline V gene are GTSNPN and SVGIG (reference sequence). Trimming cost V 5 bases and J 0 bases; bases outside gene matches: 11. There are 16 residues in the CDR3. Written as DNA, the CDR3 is TGTGCCTGGCGAATCGGACAGGGTTTCATGAACACTGAAGCTTTCTTT. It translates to CAWRIGQGFMNTEAFF.

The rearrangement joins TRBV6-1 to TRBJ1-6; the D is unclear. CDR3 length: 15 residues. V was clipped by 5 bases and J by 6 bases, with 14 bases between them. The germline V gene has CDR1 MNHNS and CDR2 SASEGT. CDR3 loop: CASSKGAGFNSPLHF. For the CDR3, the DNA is TGTGCCAGCAGTAAAGGCGCAGGTTTTAATTCACCCCTCCACTTT.

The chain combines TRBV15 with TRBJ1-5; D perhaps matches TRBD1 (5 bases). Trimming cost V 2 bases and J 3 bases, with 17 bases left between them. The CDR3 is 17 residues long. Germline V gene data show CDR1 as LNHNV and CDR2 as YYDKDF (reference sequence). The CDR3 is CATSRRGTAEDNQPQHF. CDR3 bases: TGTGCCACCAGCAGACGAGGGACCGCGGAAGACAATCAGCCCCAGCATTTT.

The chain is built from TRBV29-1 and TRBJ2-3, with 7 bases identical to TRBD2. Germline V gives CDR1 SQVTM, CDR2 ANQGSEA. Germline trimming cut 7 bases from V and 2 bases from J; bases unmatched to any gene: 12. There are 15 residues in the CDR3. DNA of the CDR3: TGCAGCGGGGAGGGGTCTAGCGCTTCCACAGATACGCAGTATTTT. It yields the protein CSGEGSSASTDTQYF.

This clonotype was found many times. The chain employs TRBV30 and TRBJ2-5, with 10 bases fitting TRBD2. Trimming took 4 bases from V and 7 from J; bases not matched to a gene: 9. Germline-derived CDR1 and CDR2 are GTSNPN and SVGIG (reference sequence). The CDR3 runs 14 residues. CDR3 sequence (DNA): TGTGCCTGGACTGCGGGACTAGCGTTTGGGACCCAGTACTTC. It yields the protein CAWTAGLAFGTQYF. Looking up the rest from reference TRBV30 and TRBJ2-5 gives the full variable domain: SQTIHQWPATLVQPVGSPLSLECTVEGTSNPNLYWYRQAAGRGLQLLFYSVGIGQISSEVPQNLSASRPQDRQFILSSKKLLLSDSGFYLCAWTAGLAFGTQYFGPGTRLLVL.

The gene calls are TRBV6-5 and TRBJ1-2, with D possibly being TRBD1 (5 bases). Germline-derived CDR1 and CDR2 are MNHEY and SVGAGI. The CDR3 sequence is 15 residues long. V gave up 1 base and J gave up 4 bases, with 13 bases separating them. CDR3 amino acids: CASSYLDPGPYGYTF. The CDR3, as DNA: TGTGCCAGCAGTTACTTGGACCCGGGGCCCTATGGCTACACCTTC.

CDR3 sequence (DNA): TGTGCCAGCAGCTTAGTAAGGACAGGGTTGTCTGGGGCCAACGTCCTGACTTTC. Its protein product is CASSLVRTGLSGANVLTF. The gene calls are TRBV7-8 and TRBJ2-6, with 8 nucleotides matching TRBD1. The length of the CDR3 is 18 residues. V lost 1 base, J lost 1 base, and 6 bases stayed unmatched. The germline CDR1 and CDR2 sequences are SGHVS and FQNEAQ.

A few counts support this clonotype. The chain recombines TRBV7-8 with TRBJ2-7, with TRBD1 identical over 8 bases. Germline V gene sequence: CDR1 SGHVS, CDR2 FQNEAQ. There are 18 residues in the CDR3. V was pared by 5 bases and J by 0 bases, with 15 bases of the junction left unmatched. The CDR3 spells CASSSPAVDRVYSYEQYF. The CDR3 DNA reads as TGTGCCAGCAGCAGCCCGGCAGTGGACAGGGTGTACTCCTACGAGCAGTACTTC.

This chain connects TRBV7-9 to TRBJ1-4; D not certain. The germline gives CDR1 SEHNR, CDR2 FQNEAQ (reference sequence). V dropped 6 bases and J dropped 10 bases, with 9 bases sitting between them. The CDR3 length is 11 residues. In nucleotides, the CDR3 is TGTGCCAGCAGATCCGGGAGAAAACTGTTTTTT. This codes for CASRSGRKLFF.

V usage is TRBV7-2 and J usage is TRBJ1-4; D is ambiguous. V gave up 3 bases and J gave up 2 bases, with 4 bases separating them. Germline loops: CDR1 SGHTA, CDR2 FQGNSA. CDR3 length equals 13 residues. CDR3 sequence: CASSFVTNEKLFF. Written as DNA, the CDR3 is TGTGCCAGCAGCTTCGTCACTAATGAAAAACTGTTTTTT.

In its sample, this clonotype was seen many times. CDR3 DNA: TGTGCCAGCAGTTTAGTCGGCAGGACTACGGGACTAGCGGGTTCTCCTTCCTACGAGCAGTACTTC. It encodes CASSLVGRTTGLAGSPSYEQYF. V is TRBV12-3 or TRBV12-4 and J is TRBJ2-7; 12 bases match TRBD2. Unmatched junction bases numbered 20, after V lost 1 base and J lost 1 base. The CDR3 consists of 22 residues.

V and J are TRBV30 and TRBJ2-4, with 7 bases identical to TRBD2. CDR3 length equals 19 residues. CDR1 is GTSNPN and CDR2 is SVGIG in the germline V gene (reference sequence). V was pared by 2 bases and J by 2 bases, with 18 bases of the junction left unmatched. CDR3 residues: CAWSRPGTGGRWSKNIQYF. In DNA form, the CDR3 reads TGTGCCTGGAGTCGTCCCGGGACTGGCGGGAGATGGTCCAAAAACATTCAGTACTTC. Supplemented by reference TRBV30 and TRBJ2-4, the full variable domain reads SQTIHQWPATLVQPVGSPLSLECTVEGTSNPNLYWYRQAAGRGLQLLFYSVGIGQISSEVPQNLSASRPQDRQFILSSKKLLLSDSGFYLCAWSRPGTGGRWSKNIQYFGAGTRLSVL.

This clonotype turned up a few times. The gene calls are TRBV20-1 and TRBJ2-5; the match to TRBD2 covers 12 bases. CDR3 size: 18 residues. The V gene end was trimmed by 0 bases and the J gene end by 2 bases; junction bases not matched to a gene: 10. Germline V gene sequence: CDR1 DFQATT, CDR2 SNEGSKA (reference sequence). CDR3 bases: TGCAGTGCTAGAGATATAGAGACTAGCGGGAGCCAACAAGAGACCCAGTACTTC. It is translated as CSARDIETSGSQQETQYF.

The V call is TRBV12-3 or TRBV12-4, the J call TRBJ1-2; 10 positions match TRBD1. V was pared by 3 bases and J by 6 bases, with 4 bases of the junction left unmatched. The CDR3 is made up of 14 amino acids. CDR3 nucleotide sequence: TGTGCCAGCAGTTTTGACAGGGGGCGAAATGGCTACACCTTC. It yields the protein CASSFDRGRNGYTF.

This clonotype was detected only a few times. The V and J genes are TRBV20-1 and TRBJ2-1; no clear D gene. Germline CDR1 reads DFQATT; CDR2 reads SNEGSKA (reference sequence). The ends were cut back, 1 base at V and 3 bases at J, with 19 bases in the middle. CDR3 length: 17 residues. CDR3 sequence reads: CSARGPTVGKVYNEQFF. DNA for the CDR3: TGCAGTGCTAGAGGGCCCACGGTGGGAAAGGTCTACAATGAGCAGTTCTTC.

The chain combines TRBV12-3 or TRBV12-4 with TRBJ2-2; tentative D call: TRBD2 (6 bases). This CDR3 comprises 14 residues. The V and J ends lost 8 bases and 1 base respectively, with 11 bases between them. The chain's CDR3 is CASGYSGNTGELFF. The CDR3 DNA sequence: TGTGCCAGCGGATATAGCGGGAACACCGGGGAGCTGTTTTTT.

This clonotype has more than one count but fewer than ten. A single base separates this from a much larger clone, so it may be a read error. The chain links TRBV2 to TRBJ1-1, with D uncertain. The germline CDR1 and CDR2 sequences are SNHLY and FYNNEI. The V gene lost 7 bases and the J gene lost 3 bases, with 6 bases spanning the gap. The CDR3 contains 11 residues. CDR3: CASNQDTEAFF. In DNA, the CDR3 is TGTGCCAGCAACCAGGACACTGAAGCTTTCTTT.

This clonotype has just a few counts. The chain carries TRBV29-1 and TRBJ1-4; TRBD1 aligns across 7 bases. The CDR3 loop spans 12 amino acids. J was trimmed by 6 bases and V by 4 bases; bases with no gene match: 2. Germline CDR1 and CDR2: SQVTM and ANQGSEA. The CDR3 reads CSVGGGDEKLFF. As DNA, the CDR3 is TGCAGCGTTGGAGGGGGCGATGAAAAACTGTTTTTT.

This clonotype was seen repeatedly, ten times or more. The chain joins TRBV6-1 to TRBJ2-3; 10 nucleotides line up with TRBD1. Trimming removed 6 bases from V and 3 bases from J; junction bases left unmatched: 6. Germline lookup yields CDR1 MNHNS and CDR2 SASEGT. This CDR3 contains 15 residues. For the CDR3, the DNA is TGTGCCAGCAGCTTGGGACAGGGGTTAACAGATACGCAGTATTTT. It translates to CASSLGQGLTDTQYF.